This is a list of T cell receptor beta chains from one sample in a study of memory CD8 T cells in hepatitis C reinfection. TCRdb's table, derived via immunoSEQ multiplex PCR, lists solely in-frame clones and lacks some. The table has 50,000 or so clones, roughly 91% seen once. Material for sequencing was naive CD8+ T cells sorted from blood. These receptors were collected from a man aged 18 to 29 with hepatitis C virus infection. The CDR3 runs from the conserved cysteine through the conserved F or W. Each record gives: CDR3 length, V gene, clone size, J gene, D gene, CDR3 protein, CDR3 DNA. A D gene is named only where the DNA matches it firmly. Expanded clones are given a class, and other clones once, few, many or no size at all.

length: 16; V: TRBV7-9; size: .; J: TRBJ2-7; D: TRBD2; CDR3: CASSLGTSGRGLEQYF; DNA: TGTGCCAGCAGCTTAGGGACTAGCGGGAGAGGCCTCGAGCAGTACTTC
length: 15; V: TRBV19; size: .; J: TRBJ2-3; D: .; CDR3: CASSIASFSTDTQYF; DNA: TGTGCCAGTAGTATAGCGAGTTTTAGCACAGATACGCAGTATTTT
length: 13; V: TRBV27; size: .; J: TRBJ2-3; D: .; CDR3: CASSLGLTDTQYF; DNA: TGTGCCAGCAGTTTAGGGCTCACAGATACGCAGTATTTT
length: 15; V: TRBV27; size: .; J: TRBJ2-7; D: .; CDR3: CASNAIDRLAYEQYF; DNA: TGTGCCAGCAATGCTATCGACAGGCTTGCCTACGAGCAGTACTTC
length: 13; V: TRBV5-8; size: once; J: TRBJ1-1; D: TRBD1; CDR3: CASSLQGTTEAFF; DNA: TGTGCCAGCAGCCTACAGGGGACCACTGAAGCTTTCTTT
length: 15; V: TRBV13; size: .; J: TRBJ1-2; D: .; CDR3: CASSSRHGSHYGYTF; DNA: TGTGCCAGCAGCTCCCGACACGGGAGTCACTATGGCTACACCTTC
length: 15; V: TRBV4-3; size: .; J: TRBJ1-2; D: .; CDR3: CASSPDRVANYGYTF; DNA: TGCGCCAGCAGCCCCGACCGGGTAGCTAACTATGGCTACACCTTC
length: 14; V: TRBV7-9; size: once; J: TRBJ2-1; D: .; CDR3: CASRAVADYNEQFF; DNA: TGTGCCAGCAGGGCGGTAGCGGATTACAATGAGCAGTTCTTC
length: 16; V: TRBV2; size: .; J: TRBJ1-1; D: TRBD1; CDR3: CASRADRGMVNTEAFF; DNA: TGTGCCAGCAGAGCGGACAGGGGGATGGTGAACACTGAAGCTTTCTTT
length: 20; V: TRBV10-3; size: once; J: TRBJ2-6; D: TRBD2; CDR3: CAISEFVGAGDQAGANVLTF; DNA: TGTGCCATCAGTGAGTTCGTCGGAGCGGGAGATCAAGCTGGGGCCAACGTCCTGACTTTC
length: 15; V: TRBV6-5; size: .; J: TRBJ1-5; D: .; CDR3: CASSLSGQSNQPQHF; DNA: TGTGCCAGCAGCTTGAGCGGACAGAGCAATCAGCCCCAGCATTTT
length: 21; V: TRBV4-2; size: .; J: TRBJ2-2; D: TRBD2; CDR3: CASSLHPLLAGGPVDTGELFF; DNA: TGTGCCAGCAGCCTCCACCCCCTACTAGCGGGGGGGCCGGTGGACACCGGGGAGCTGTTTTTT
length: 13; V: TRBV7-9; size: .; J: TRBJ2-5; D: .; CDR3: CASSFPGSETQYF; DNA: TGTGCCAGCAGCTTCCCGGGTTCTGAGACCCAGTACTTC
length: 15; V: TRBV2; size: once; J: TRBJ2-7; D: .; CDR3: CASSLREAGSYEQYF; DNA: TGTGCCAGCAGTCTCAGGGAGGCAGGTTCCTACGAGCAGTACTTC
length: 15; V: TRBV7-3; size: .; J: TRBJ2-5; D: .; CDR3: CASSSLGGREETQYF; DNA: TGTGCCAGCAGCTCCCTGGGGGGGCGGGAAGAGACCCAGTACTTC
length: 16; V: TRBV6-6; size: few; J: TRBJ2-1; D: TRBD2; CDR3: CASGLAGSGSYNEQFF; DNA: TGTGCCAGCGGACTAGCGGGAAGTGGTTCCTACAATGAGCAGTTCTTC
length: 15; V: TRBV4-1; size: few; J: TRBJ2-7; D: .; CDR3: CASSQDPGRAYEQYF; DNA: TGCGCCAGCAGCCAAGATCCCGGCAGGGCCTACGAGCAGTACTTC
length: 14; V: TRBV27; size: .; J: TRBJ2-7; D: TRBD2; CDR3: CASRLAGGPREQYF; DNA: TGTGCCAGCAGGCTAGCGGGAGGCCCCCGCGAGCAGTACTTC
length: 18; V: TRBV19; size: .; J: TRBJ2-1; D: TRBD1; CDR3: CASSPLISGTASYNEQFF; DNA: TGTGCCAGTAGTCCACTTATATCTGGGACAGCCTCCTACAATGAGCAGTTCTTC
length: 15; V: TRBV7-9; size: .; J: TRBJ2-7; D: .; CDR3: CASSEGDSSPYEQYF; DNA: TGTGCCAGCAGCGAGGGAGACTCAAGCCCCTACGAGCAGTACTTC
length: 14; V: TRBV5-6; size: .; J: TRBJ1-1; D: TRBD1; CDR3: CASSLGQGVTEAFF; DNA: TGTGCCAGCAGCTTGGGACAGGGGGTAACTGAAGCTTTCTTT
length: 14; V: TRBV27; size: .; J: TRBJ1-2; D: .; CDR3: CASSWLGASGGYTF; DNA: TGTGCCAGCAGTTGGCTGGGGGCGTCTGGGGGCTACACCTTC
length: 16; V: TRBV7-9; size: .; J: TRBJ1-1; D: TRBD1; CDR3: CASSQYRGGVNTEAFF; DNA: TGTGCCAGCAGCCAATACAGGGGCGGGGTGAACACTGAAGCTTTCTTT
length: 18; V: TRBV27; size: .; J: TRBJ2-1; D: .; CDR3: CASSLRPPSRSSYNEQFF; DNA: TGTGCCAGCAGTTTACGCCCCCCATCCCGGAGCTCCTACAATGAGCAGTTCTTC
length: 14; V: TRBV4-3; size: .; J: TRBJ2-5; D: .; CDR3: CASSQEVGGGTQYF; DNA: TGCGCCAGCAGCCAAGAAGTGGGAGGGGGGACCCAGTACTTC
length: 12; V: TRBV27; size: .; J: TRBJ2-1; D: .; CDR3: CASSLSGKEQFF; DNA: TGTGCCAGCAGTTTGTCAGGGAAAGAGCAGTTCTTC
length: 14; V: TRBV7-9; size: once; J: TRBJ2-3; D: .; CDR3: CASSPSSGYDTQYF; DNA: TGTGCCAGCAGCCCCTCCTCAGGTTACGATACGCAGTATTTT
length: 15; V: TRBV4-1; size: .; J: TRBJ2-5; D: TRBD2; CDR3: CASSQGPGGQETQYF; DNA: TGCGCCAGCAGCCAAGGGCCGGGGGGGCAAGAGACCCAGTACTTC
length: 15; V: TRBV6-6; size: .; J: TRBJ2-1; D: TRBD1; CDR3: CASKRVGTGMNEQFF; DNA: TGTGCCAGCAAGCGCGTAGGGACAGGGATGAATGAGCAGTTCTTC
length: 13; V: TRBV19; size: .; J: TRBJ2-2; D: .; CDR3: CASSDSNTGELFF; DNA: TGTGCCAGTAGCGACTCGAACACCGGGGAGCTGTTTTTT
length: 18; V: TRBV7-2; size: .; J: TRBJ1-5; D: TRBD1; CDR3: CASRRRDSENYSNQPQHF; DNA: TGTGCCAGCAGACGCCGGGACAGTGAAAATTATAGCAATCAGCCCCAGCATTTT
length: 14; V: TRBV10-3; size: .; J: TRBJ1-1; D: .; CDR3: CAMRPSDSRLEAFF; DNA: TGTGCCATGCGACCCTCGGACAGCCGACTTGAAGCTTTCTTT
length: 14; V: TRBV4-1; size: .; J: TRBJ2-1; D: TRBD1; CDR3: CASSPRTGDNEQFF; DNA: TGCGCCAGCAGCCCCAGGACAGGGGACAATGAGCAGTTCTTC
length: 16; V: TRBV7-6; size: few; J: TRBJ1-4; D: .; CDR3: CASSLAGVRGNEKLFF; DNA: TGTGCCAGCAGCTTAGCCGGAGTTCGTGGTAATGAAAAACTGTTTTTT
length: 14; V: TRBV6-6; size: few; J: TRBJ2-2; D: TRBD2; CDR3: CASSDGLAAGELFF; DNA: TGTGCCAGCAGTGACGGACTAGCGGCCGGGGAGCTGTTTTTT
length: 15; V: TRBV13; size: .; J: TRBJ2-2; D: TRBD2; CDR3: CASSATSGGTGELFF; DNA: TGTGCCAGCAGCGCTACTAGCGGGGGGACCGGGGAGCTGTTTTTT
length: 14; V: TRBV30; size: .; J: TRBJ2-1; D: TRBD2; CDR3: CAWSVTSGYNEQFF; DNA: TGTGCTTGGAGTGTAACTAGCGGATACAATGAGCAGTTCTTC
length: 15; V: TRBV18; size: .; J: TRBJ1-4; D: .; CDR3: CASSPTGEANEKLFF; DNA: TGTGCCAGCTCACCAACGGGGGAGGCTAATGAAAAACTGTTTTTT
length: 13; V: TRBV9; size: .; J: TRBJ2-5; D: .; CDR3: CASSSGSQETQYF; DNA: TGTGCCAGCAGCTCAGGGTCTCAAGAGACCCAGTACTTC
length: 15; V: TRBV5-1; size: .; J: TRBJ2-3; D: .; CDR3: CASSLNNAGADTQYF; DNA: TGCGCCAGCAGCTTGAATAACGCCGGGGCAGATACGCAGTATTTT
length: 14; V: TRBV7-8; size: once; J: TRBJ2-1; D: TRBD1; CDR3: CASSPAQGALEQFF; DNA: TGTGCCAGCAGCCCGGCCCAGGGGGCTCTTGAGCAGTTCTTC
length: 12; V: TRBV6-1; size: .; J: TRBJ1-1; D: .; CDR3: CASTLWSTEAFF; DNA: TGTGCCAGCACCCTTTGGAGCACTGAAGCTTTCTTT
length: 16; V: TRBV29-1; size: .; J: TRBJ1-4; D: .; CDR3: CSVEDAAGERSEKLFF; DNA: TGCAGCGTTGAAGATGCGGCAGGGGAAAGAAGTGAAAAACTGTTTTTT
length: 15; V: TRBV7-8; size: .; J: TRBJ2-7; D: TRBD1; CDR3: CASSQIWTGAHEQYF; DNA: TGTGCCAGCAGCCAAATTTGGACAGGGGCGCACGAGCAGTACTTC
length: 14; V: TRBV6-5; size: few; J: TRBJ2-1; D: .; CDR3: CASNQGGSYNEQFF; DNA: TGTGCCAGCAACCAGGGGGGCTCCTACAATGAGCAGTTCTTC
length: 13; V: TRBV27; size: .; J: TRBJ1-5; D: .; CDR3: CASSLQVYQPQHF; DNA: TGTGCCAGCAGTTTACAGGTTTATCAGCCCCAGCATTTT
length: 16; V: TRBV11-2; size: .; J: TRBJ1-4; D: TRBD1; CDR3: CASSLDRTGGSEKLFF; DNA: TGTGCCAGCAGCTTAGACCGGACAGGGGGCTCTGAAAAACTGTTTTTT
length: 15; V: TRBV6-5; size: .; J: TRBJ2-3; D: TRBD2; CDR3: CASRISGGVSNTQYF; DNA: TGTGCCAGCAGAATTAGCGGGGGGGTCTCAAATACGCAGTATTTT
length: 16; V: TRBV5-1; size: once; J: TRBJ2-3; D: TRBD2; CDR3: CASSLGLAGDTDTQYF; DNA: TGCGCCAGCAGCTTGGGGCTAGCGGGGGACACAGATACGCAGTATTTT
length: 12; V: TRBV19; size: .; J: TRBJ1-1; D: .; CDR3: CASSIVNREAFF; DNA: TGTGCCAGTAGTATAGTAAACAGGGAAGCTTTCTTT
length: 14; V: TRBV30; size: .; J: TRBJ2-2; D: TRBD1; CDR3: CAWSLTGGTGELFF; DNA: TGTGCCTGGAGTCTTACAGGGGGAACCGGGGAGCTGTTTTTT
length: 16; V: TRBV11-2; size: once; J: TRBJ2-3; D: .; CDR3: CASSSEPSGYTDTQYF; DNA: TGTGCCAGCAGCTCTGAACCGAGCGGGTACACAGATACGCAGTATTTT
length: 16; V: TRBV6-6; size: .; J: TRBJ1-5; D: .; CDR3: CASSSAPGTSNQPQHF; DNA: TGTGCCAGCAGTTCCGCCCCCGGGACAAGCAATCAGCCCCAGCATTTT
length: 16; V: TRBV28; size: .; J: TRBJ2-1; D: .; CDR3: CASSSTVGAYYNEQFF; DNA: TGTGCCAGCAGTTCGACGGTGGGGGCCTACTACAATGAGCAGTTCTTC
length: 14; V: TRBV6-1; size: .; J: TRBJ1-1; D: .; CDR3: CASRGEKDFTEAFF; DNA: TGTGCCAGCAGAGGGGAAAAGGATTTCACTGAAGCTTTCTTT